This is a list of T cell receptor beta chains from one sample in a study of blood T cell repertoires in COVID-19. This table comes from immunoSEQ multiplex PCR, and its TCRdb copy is limited to in-frame clones, with some not included. The sample yields under 130,000 clones, roughly four fifths seen once. The sample taken for sequencing was peripheral blood. The source is a woman aged 70-85 years with acute or convalescent COVID-19. The CDR3 runs from the conserved cysteine through the conserved F or W. D genes are given only for firm matches. Not every row has a clone size; where given, it reads once, few, many or a size class.

>.|.|TRBV29-1|TRBJ1-1
TGCAGCGTAGCAAGAATTGGGGTGGGGGCCACTGAAGCTTTCTTT
CSVARIGVGATEAFF
>.|.|TRBV28|TRBJ2-3
TGTGCCAGCAGTCCGCCCTCGGAGGATACGCAGTATTTT
CASSPPSEDTQYF
>TRBD1|.|TRBV7-6|TRBJ1-6
TGTGCCAGCAGCCGGACAGGGAGCAGCTCCTATAATTCACCCCTCCACTTT
CASSRTGSSSYNSPLHF
>.|few|TRBV18|TRBJ1-1
TGTGCCAGCTCACCAACAGGGAGGAACACTGAAGCTTTCTTT
CASSPTGRNTEAFF
>TRBD1|.|TRBV19|TRBJ1-2
TGTGCCAGTAGTTATCTTCGTCTGGGACAGGAGGCGTATGGCTACACCTTC
CASSYLRLGQEAYGYTF
>.|.|TRBV18|TRBJ1-5
TGTGCCAGCTCACCTCCAGGGGGCAATCAGCCCCAGCATTTT
CASSPPGGNQPQHF
>TRBD1|few|TRBV6-2/TRBV6-3|TRBJ1-1
TGTGCCAGCAGTTCCTGGACAGGGGGGAACACTGAAGCTTTCTTT
CASSSWTGGNTEAFF
>TRBD2|.|TRBV7-9|TRBJ2-2
TGTGCCAGCAGCTTTAGTAGCGGGAGCGGGGGCACCGGGGAGCTGTTTTTT
CASSFSSGSGGTGELFF
>.|once|TRBV5-1|TRBJ2-3
TGCGCCAGCAGCTCGCTAACTAACGGCAACCTCCGGGGTACGCAGTATTTT
CASSSLTNGNLRGTQYF
>TRBD2|.|TRBV30|TRBJ2-7
TGTGCCTGGAGTACAGGACTAGCGGGAAACCAGTACTTC
CAWSTGLAGNQYF
>TRBD2|.|TRBV5-1|TRBJ2-1
TGCGCCAGCAGCAAATCTAGCGGGAGCTCCTACAATGAGCAGTTCTTC
CASSKSSGSSYNEQFF
>TRBD1|.|TRBV29-1|TRBJ1-6
TGCAGCGTGGCTTCGGACAGGGGACCCCTCCACTTT
CSVASDRGPLHF
>.|.|TRBV30|TRBJ2-3
TGTGCCTGGACACCCTCCGGCAACTCCCAGGGTACTAGCACAGATACGCAGTATTTT
CAWTPSGNSQGTSTDTQYF
>.|few|TRBV29-1|TRBJ1-1
TGCAGCGTTGAGAGGAACACTGAAGCTTTCTTT
CSVERNTEAFF
>TRBD2|once|TRBV19|TRBJ2-1
TGTGCCAGTAGTACCGGGAGGGGACCGTACAATGAGCAGTTCTTC
CASSTGRGPYNEQFF
>.|.|TRBV30|TRBJ2-6
TGTGCCTGGACAGGGTTTGGGGCCAACGTCCTGACTTTC
CAWTGFGANVLTF
>TRBD1|.|TRBV30|TRBJ2-1
TGTGCCTGGACCCCGTCAGGGGGACCATATGAGCAGTTCTTC
CAWTPSGGPYEQFF
>TRBD1|.|TRBV2|TRBJ1-1
TGTGCCAGCTTACCGGGACAGATGAACACTGAAGCTTTCTTT
CASLPGQMNTEAFF
>TRBD1|.|TRBV6-5|TRBJ1-4
TGTGCCAGCATCGGACAGGGGGCTAATGAAAAACTGTTTTTT
CASIGQGANEKLFF
>TRBD2|.|TRBV7-6|TRBJ2-1
TGTGCCAGCAGCTTAGCTCGGGGAGCGGGGGGGCGCGATGAGCAGTTCTTC
CASSLARGAGGRDEQFF
>.|.|TRBV4-1|TRBJ1-1
TGCGCCAGCAGCCTCGGGACAGAAGCTTTCTTT
CASSLGTEAFF
>.|few|TRBV9|TRBJ2-5
TGTGCCAGCAGCCCCACAGGGCTGGCAGAGACCCAGTACTTC
CASSPTGLAETQYF
>.|.|TRBV27|TRBJ2-7
TGTGCCAGCAGTTTAATAGGGAGCTCCTACGAGCAGTACTTC
CASSLIGSSYEQYF
>TRBD1|.|TRBV4-1|TRBJ2-7
TGCGCCAGCAGCAAGCCGGGACAGGGAGTCTACGAGCAGTACTTC
CASSKPGQGVYEQYF
>.|few|TRBV4-1|TRBJ1-3
TGCGCCAGCAGCCAAGGGTCCAGAGAACTACTCGGAAACACCATATATTTT
CASSQGSRELLGNTIYF
>.|.|TRBV5-4|TRBJ1-1
TGTGCCAGCAGCCCCCAGGGCCAAACTGAAGCTTTCTTT
CASSPQGQTEAFF
>.|.|TRBV5-8|TRBJ2-7
TGTGCCAGCAGCTTGAGACTAGGAGGCTACGAGCAGTACTTC
CASSLRLGGYEQYF
>TRBD2|.|TRBV7-2|TRBJ2-1
TGTGCCAGCAGCTATTCGGGGGCGGGAGGCTACAATGAGCAGTTCTTC
CASSYSGAGGYNEQFF
>TRBD2|.|TRBV5-4|TRBJ2-2
TGTGCCAGCAGCTTAAAGCGGGGGGGCGGCGGGGAGCTGTTTTTT
CASSLKRGGGGELFF
>TRBD1|.|TRBV19|TRBJ1-1
TGTGCCAGTAGGACAGGGATGGGAACTGAAGCTTTCTTT
CASRTGMGTEAFF
>.|.|TRBV24-1|TRBJ1-1
TGTGCCACCAGTGATGGTCGCGGATTGAACACTGAAGCTTTCTTT
CATSDGRGLNTEAFF
>.|.|TRBV19|TRBJ1-5
TGTGCCAGTAGTATAAGGGGCGGCAATCAGCCCCAGCATTTT
CASSIRGGNQPQHF
>.|few|TRBV28|TRBJ1-2
TGTGCCAGCAGTTTTGCCGGCAGGGTATCTAACTATGGCTACACCTTC
CASSFAGRVSNYGYTF
>TRBD1|once|TRBV24-1|TRBJ2-2
TGTGCCACCAGTGATTCAGACAGGGGCACCACCGGGGAGCTGTTTTTT
CATSDSDRGTTGELFF
>TRBD1|.|TRBV30|TRBJ1-6
TGTGCCTGGAGTCTACCCGGGACAGCAAATTCACCCCTCCACTTT
CAWSLPGTANSPLHF
>.|.|TRBV14|TRBJ1-2
TGTGCCAGCAGCCAAGGGCAGGTCTATGGCTACACCTTC
CASSQGQVYGYTF
>TRBD2|.|TRBV9|TRBJ2-1
TGTGCCAGCAGCCCAATCGGGTCAGGGAGGGATGAGCAGTTCTTC
CASSPIGSGRDEQFF
>TRBD1|.|TRBV24-1|TRBJ1-5
TGTGCCACCACTGCGAGGGGACAGGGTCTTCAGCCCCAGCATTTT
CATTARGQGLQPQHF
>TRBD1|.|TRBV9|TRBJ1-2
TGTGCCAGCAGCGTAGGGCCTACAGGGGTCTATGGCTACACCTTC
CASSVGPTGVYGYTF
>.|once|TRBV5-1|TRBJ1-4
TGCGCCAGCAGTCCCGATTCTAGAGGTGAAAAACTGTTTTTT
CASSPDSRGEKLFF
>TRBD1|.|TRBV18|TRBJ2-1
TGTGCCAGCTCACCATCTACAGGGGTCGTTTCCTACAATGAGCAGTTCTTC
CASSPSTGVVSYNEQFF
>.|.|TRBV19|TRBJ1-5
TGTGCCAGTAGTATTACGGGCGGAGAGGGCCAGCATTTT
CASSITGGEGQHF
>TRBD2|few|TRBV5-4|TRBJ2-1
TGTGCCAGCAGCAAACCGGGACTAGCGGGAGTCGGGAATGAGCAGTTCTTC
CASSKPGLAGVGNEQFF
>TRBD1|.|TRBV7-8|TRBJ2-5
TGTGCCAGCAGCTTAGAGGGACAGGGCCAAGAGACCCAGTACTTC
CASSLEGQGQETQYF
>TRBD1|few|TRBV5-1|TRBJ1-2
TGCGCCAGCAGCCCAAGAACAGGGGAAGCCCATGGCTACACCTTC
CASSPRTGEAHGYTF
>TRBD2|once|TRBV6-2/TRBV6-3|TRBJ2-7
TGTGCCAGCAGCTTCAAGCGGGGGGGAGAGCAGTACTTC
CASSFKRGGEQYF
>TRBD1|.|TRBV20-1|TRBJ2-6
TGCAGTGCTAGTACCCGGACAGGGAAACCAGGGGCCAACGTCCTGACTTTC
CSASTRTGKPGANVLTF
>.|.|TRBV20-1|TRBJ2-5
TGCAGTGCTAGTGTTCAGGAGACCCAGTACTTC
CSASVQETQYF
>TRBD1|.|TRBV7-9|TRBJ2-7
TGTGCCAGCAGCCCCACAGGGGCGGTCTACGAGCAGTACTTC
CASSPTGAVYEQYF
>.|.|TRBV20-1|TRBJ2-5
TGCAGTGCGAGGCACGAGGACTCAGAGTACTTC
CSARHEDSEYF
>.|.|TRBV6-6|TRBJ2-2
TGTGCCAGCAGTTACGACTCGAACACCGGGGAGCTGTTTTTT
CASSYDSNTGELFF